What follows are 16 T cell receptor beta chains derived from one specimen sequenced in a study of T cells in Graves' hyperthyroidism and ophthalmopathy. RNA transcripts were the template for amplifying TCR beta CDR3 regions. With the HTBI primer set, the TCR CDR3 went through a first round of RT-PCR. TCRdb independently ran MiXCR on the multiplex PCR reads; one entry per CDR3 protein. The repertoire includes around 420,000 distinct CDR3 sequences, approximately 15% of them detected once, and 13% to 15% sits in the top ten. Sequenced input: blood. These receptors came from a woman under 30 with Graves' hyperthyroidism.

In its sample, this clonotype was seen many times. The CDR3 DNA reads TGTGCCAGCAGCACCACAGGGGGCTCCTACAATGAGCAGTTCTTC. Its translation is CASSTTGGSYNEQFF. The chain joins TRBV7-8 to TRBJ2-1; 8 bases map to TRBD1. CDR1 SGHVS and CDR2 FQNEAQ come from the germline V gene. V lost 5 bases and J lost 0; bases outside the gene matches: 3. The CDR3 is made up of 15 amino acids.

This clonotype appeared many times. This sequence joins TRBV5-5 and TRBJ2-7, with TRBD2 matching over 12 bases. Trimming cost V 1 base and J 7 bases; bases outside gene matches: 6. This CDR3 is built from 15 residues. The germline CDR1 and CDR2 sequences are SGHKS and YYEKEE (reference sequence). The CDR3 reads CASSLSSGRAREQYF. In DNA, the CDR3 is TGTGCCAGCAGCTTGTCTAGCGGGAGGGCCCGGGAGCAGTACTTC. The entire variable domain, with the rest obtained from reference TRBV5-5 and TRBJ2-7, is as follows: DAGVTQSPTHLIKTRGQQVTLRCSPISGHKSVSWYQQVLGQGPQFIFQYYEKEERGRGNFPDRFSARQFPNYSSELNVNALLLGDSALYLCASSLSSGRAREQYFGPGTRLTVT.

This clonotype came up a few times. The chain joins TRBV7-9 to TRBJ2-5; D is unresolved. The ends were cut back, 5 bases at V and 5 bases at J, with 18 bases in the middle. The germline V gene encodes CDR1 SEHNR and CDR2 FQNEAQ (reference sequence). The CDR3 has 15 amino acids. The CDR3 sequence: CASSRTLALAETQYF. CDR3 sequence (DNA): TGTGCCAGCAGCCGAACCTTGGCCCTGGCGGAGACCCAGTACTTC. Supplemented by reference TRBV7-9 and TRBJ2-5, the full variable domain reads DTGVSQNPRHKITKRGQNVTFRCDPISEHNRLYWYRQTLGQGPEFLTYFQNEAQLEKSRLLSDRFSAERPKGSFSTLEIQRTEQGDSAMYLCASSRTLALAETQYFGPGTRLLVL.

In nucleotides, the CDR3 is TGTGCCAGCAGCTTAGGTTGTTCCGGGGGCTGCACCGGGGAGCTGTTTTTT. It codes for CASSLGCSGGCTGELFF. The genes are TRBV7-9 and TRBJ2-2; D possibly uses TRBD1 or TRBD2 (6 bases each). CDR1 SEHNR and CDR2 FQNEAQ come from the germline V gene (reference sequence). V shed 1 base and J shed 4 bases, with 16 bases lying between them. CDR3 length: 17 amino acids.

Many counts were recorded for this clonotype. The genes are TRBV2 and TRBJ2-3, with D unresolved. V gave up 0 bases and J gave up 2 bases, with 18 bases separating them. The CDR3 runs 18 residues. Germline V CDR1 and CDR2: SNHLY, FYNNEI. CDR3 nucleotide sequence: TGTGCCAGCAGTGAAGCGCTAACTATCAGAACCGTCACAGATACGCAGTATTTT. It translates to CASSEALTIRTVTDTQYF. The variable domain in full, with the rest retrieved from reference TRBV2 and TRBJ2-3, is EPEVTQTPSHQVTQMGQEVILRCVPISNHLYFYWYRQILGQKVEFLVSFYNNEISEKSEIFDDQFSVERPDGSNFTLKIRSTKLEDSAMYFCASSEALTIRTVTDTQYFGPGTRLTVL.

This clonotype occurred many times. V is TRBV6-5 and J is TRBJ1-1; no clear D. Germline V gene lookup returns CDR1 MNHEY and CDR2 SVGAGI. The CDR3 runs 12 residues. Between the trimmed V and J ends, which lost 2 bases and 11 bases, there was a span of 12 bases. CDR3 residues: CASSYRVFWAFF. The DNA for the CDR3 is TGTGCCAGCAGTTACAGGGTTTTTTGGGCTTTCTTT.

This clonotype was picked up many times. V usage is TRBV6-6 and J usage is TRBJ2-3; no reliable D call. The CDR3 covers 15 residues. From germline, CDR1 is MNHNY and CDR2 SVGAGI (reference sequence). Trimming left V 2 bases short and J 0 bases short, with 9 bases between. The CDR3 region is CASSYRAASTDTQYF. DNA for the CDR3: TGTGCCAGCAGTTACAGGGCGGCTAGCACAGATACGCAGTATTTT.

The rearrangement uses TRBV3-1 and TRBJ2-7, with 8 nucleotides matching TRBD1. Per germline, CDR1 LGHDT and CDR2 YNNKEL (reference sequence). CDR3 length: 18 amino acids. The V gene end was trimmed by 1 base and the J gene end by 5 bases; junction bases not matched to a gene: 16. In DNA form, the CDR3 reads TGTGCCAGCAGCCAAGGGTCTTTCGCACTCAGGGGGCTCAACGAGCAGTACTTC. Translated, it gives CASSQGSFALRGLNEQYF.

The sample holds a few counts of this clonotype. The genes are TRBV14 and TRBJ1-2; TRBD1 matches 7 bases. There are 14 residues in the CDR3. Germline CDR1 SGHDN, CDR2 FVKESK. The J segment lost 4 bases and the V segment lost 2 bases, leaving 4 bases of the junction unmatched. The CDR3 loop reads CASSQRQGGYGYTF. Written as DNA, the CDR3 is TGTGCCAGCAGCCAACGACAGGGAGGCTATGGCTACACCTTC. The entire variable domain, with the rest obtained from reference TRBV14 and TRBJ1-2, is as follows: EAGVTQFPSHSVIEKGQTVTLRCDPISGHDNLYWYRRVMGKEIKFLLHFVKESKQDESGMPNNRFLAERTGGTYSTLKVQPAELEDSGVYFCASSQRQGGYGYTFGSGTRLTVV.

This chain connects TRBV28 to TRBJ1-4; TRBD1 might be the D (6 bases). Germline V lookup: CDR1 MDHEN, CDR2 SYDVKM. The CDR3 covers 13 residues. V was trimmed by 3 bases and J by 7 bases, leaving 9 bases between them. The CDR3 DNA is TGTGCCAGCAGTTTGGGACATAGTGAAAAACTGTTTTTT. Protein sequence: CASSLGHSEKLFF.

CDR3 coding DNA: TGTGCCAGCAGCGCGTTACAGGGGCAGAATGAAAAACTGTTTTTT. Protein product: CASSALQGQNEKLFF. The chain uses TRBV9 and TRBJ1-4; TRBD1 agrees at 7 bases. The CDR3 is made up of 15 amino acids. J gave up 5 bases and V 3 bases, and 7 bases lay outside the gene matches. Germline lookup yields CDR1 SGDLS and CDR2 YYNGEE.

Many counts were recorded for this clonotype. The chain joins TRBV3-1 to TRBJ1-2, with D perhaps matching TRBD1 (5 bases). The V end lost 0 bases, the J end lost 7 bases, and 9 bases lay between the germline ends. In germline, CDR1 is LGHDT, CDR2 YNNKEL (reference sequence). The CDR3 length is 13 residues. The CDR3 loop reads CASSQDGAPGYTF. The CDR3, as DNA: TGTGCCAGCAGCCAAGACGGGGCCCCTGGCTACACCTTC.

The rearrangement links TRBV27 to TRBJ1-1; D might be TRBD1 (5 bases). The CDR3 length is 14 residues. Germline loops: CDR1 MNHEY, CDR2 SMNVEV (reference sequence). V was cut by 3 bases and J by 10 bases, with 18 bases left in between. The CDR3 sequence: CASSFADDSGVAFF. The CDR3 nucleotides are TGTGCCAGCAGTTTTGCTGACGACAGTGGTGTAGCTTTCTTT.

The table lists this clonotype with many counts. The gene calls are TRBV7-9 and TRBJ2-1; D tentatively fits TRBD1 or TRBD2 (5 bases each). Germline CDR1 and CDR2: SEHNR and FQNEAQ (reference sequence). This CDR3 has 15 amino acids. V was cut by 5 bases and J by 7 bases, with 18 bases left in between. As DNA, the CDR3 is TGTGCCAGCAGCCCCCCGACGTTGAGGGGTAATGAGCAGTTCTTC. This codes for CASSPPTLRGNEQFF.

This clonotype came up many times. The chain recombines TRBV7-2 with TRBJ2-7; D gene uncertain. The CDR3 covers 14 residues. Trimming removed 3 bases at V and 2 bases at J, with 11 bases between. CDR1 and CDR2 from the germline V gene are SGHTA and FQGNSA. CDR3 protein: CASSFGRFPYEQYF. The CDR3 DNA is TGTGCCAGCAGCTTCGGTCGGTTTCCCTACGAGCAGTACTTC.

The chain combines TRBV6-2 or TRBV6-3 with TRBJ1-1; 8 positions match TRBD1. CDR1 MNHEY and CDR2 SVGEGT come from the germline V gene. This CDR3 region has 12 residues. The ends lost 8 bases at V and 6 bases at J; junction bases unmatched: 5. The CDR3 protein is CASGQGQAEAFF. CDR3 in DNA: TGTGCCAGCGGACAGGGTCAAGCTGAAGCTTTCTTT.